This record looks at one T cell receptor (beta chain) sequence and its context. Its specificity is not known. Measured with immunoSEQ multiplex PCR; TCRdb has only the in-frame clones, and not every one. The sample has over 10,000 clones, more than 75% seen once; the top ten hold 35% to 40%. Each and every patient relapsed after autologous stem cell transplantation, and patients got differing brentuximab vedotin exposure. Trimming took off 0 bases at V and 5 bases at J, with 13 bases between the two ends. Germline-derived CDR1 and CDR2 are MRHNA and SNTAGT. The CDR3 has 16 residues. The sample belongs to a study of PD-1 blockade in classical Hodgkin lymphoma. Study results and limitations: A significant rise in TCR diversity was seen by C4D1 for CD4+ cells but not for CD8+ cells.

The TCR sequence derives from a human donor with classical Hodgkin lymphoma. The sequences come from peripheral blood mononuclear cells (PBMCs), collected at baseline. This chain connects TRBV6-4 to TRBJ2-2; D could derive from TRBD1 or TRBD2 (5 bases each). Here the CDR3 DNA reads TGTGCCAGCAGTGACTCTCCGGGACGGGAAACCGGGGAGCTGTTTTTT. It encodes CASSDSPGRETGELFF.